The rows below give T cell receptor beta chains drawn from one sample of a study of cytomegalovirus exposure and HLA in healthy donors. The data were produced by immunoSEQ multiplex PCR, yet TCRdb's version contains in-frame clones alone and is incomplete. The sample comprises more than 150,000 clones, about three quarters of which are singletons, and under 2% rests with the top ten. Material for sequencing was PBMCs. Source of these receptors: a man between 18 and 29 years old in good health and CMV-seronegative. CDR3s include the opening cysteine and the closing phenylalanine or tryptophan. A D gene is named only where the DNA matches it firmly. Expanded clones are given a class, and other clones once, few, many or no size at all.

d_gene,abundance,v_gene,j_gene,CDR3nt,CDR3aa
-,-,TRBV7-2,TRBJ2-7,TGTGCCAGCAGCTTAGGGCAGGGACAAAGCACCGAGCAGTACTTC,CASSLGQGQSTEQYF
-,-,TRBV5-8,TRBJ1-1,TGTGCCAGCAGCTTTAGGGGCCCGAACACTGAAGCTTTCTTT,CASSFRGPNTEAFF
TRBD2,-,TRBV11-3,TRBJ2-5,TGTGCCAGCAGCCCCGGGACTAGCGGGAGGGCTCTGGGAGAGACCCAGTACTTC,CASSPGTSGRALGETQYF
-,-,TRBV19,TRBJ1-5,TGTGCCAGTAGTATGTGGGGGCCGGATCAGCCCCAGCATTTT,CASSMWGPDQPQHF
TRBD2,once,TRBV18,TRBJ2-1,TGTGCCAGCTCACCCCCTAGCGGATCGTACAATGAGCAGTTCTTC,CASSPPSGSYNEQFF
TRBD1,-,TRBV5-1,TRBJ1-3,TGCGCCAGCCGGTGGGACAGGGGATCCGGAAACACCATATATTTT,CASRWDRGSGNTIYF
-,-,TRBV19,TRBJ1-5,TGTGCCAGTAGTATAAAGGCAGGGAGGCAGCCCCAGCATTTT,CASSIKAGRQPQHF
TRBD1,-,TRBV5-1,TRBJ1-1,TGCGCCAGCAGCTTGGGGGGGACAGGGTCGACTGAAGCTTTCTTT,CASSLGGTGSTEAFF
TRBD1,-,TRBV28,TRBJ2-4,TGTGCCAGCAGTTTACGCTCCTGGACAGGTTCCCTAAACATTCAGTACTTC,CASSLRSWTGSLNIQYF
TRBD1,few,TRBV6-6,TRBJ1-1,TGTGCCAGCAGTTACCCGGGACAGGGGAGTGAAGCTTTCTTT,CASSYPGQGSEAFF
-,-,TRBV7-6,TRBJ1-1,TGTGCCAGCAGCCCTGTTCCGACCTCGAGGACTGAAGCTTTCTTT,CASSPVPTSRTEAFF
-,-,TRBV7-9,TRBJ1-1,TGTGCCAGCAGCTTAGAAGTAGGGGGAGCGGTAGCTTTCTTT,CASSLEVGGAVAFF
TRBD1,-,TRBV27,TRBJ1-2,TGTGCCAGCAGTCCCCAGACAGGGGGCGGAGGCTACACCTTC,CASSPQTGGGGYTF
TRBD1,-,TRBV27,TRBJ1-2,TGTGCCAGCAGTTCGCGGACAGGGGACGACTATGGCTACACCTTC,CASSSRTGDDYGYTF
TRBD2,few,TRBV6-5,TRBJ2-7,TGTGCCAGCAGTTATGGGGCTAGCGGGAGCTACGAGCAGTACTTC,CASSYGASGSYEQYF
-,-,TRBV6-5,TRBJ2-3,TGTGCCAGCAGTGATAGGACAGGCACAGATACGCAGTATTTT,CASSDRTGTDTQYF
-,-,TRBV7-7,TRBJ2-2,TGTGCTAGCAGCGAGGACACCGGGGAGCTGTTTTTT,CASSEDTGELFF
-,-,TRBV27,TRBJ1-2,TGTGCCACCTCCACAGCTTTGAGCTATGGCTACACCTTC,CATSTALSYGYTF
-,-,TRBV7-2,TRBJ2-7,TGTGCCAGCAGCGCGAACCCGGGGAGGAGATACGAGCAGTACTTC,CASSANPGRRYEQYF
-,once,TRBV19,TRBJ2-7,TGTGCCAGTAGGTCTGGCGGAACCTACGAGCAGTACTTC,CASRSGGTYEQYF
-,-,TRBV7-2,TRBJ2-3,TGTGCCAGCCTCGGCGGGCGGGTAGATACGCAGTATTTT,CASLGGRVDTQYF
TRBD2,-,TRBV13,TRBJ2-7,TGTGCCAGCAGTCACGGACTAGCGGGGGGTCCCTCCTACGAGCAGTACTTC,CASSHGLAGGPSYEQYF
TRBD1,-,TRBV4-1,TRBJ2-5,TGCGCCAGCAGCCAAGGACAGGGCCCCCAAGAGACCCAGTACTTC,CASSQGQGPQETQYF
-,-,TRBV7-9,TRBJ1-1,TGTGCCAGCAGCTTAGATCCTCAAGCTTTCTTT,CASSLDPQAFF
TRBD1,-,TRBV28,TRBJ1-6,TGTGCCAGCGGCCTCAGGGGGCTAAATTCACCCCTCCACTTT,CASGLRGLNSPLHF